This T cell receptor beta chain was documented in a study of identical twins. TCRdb passed the 5' RACE reads through MiXCR, listing each CDR3 protein once. Among some 900,000 distinct CDR3 sequences listed, about 12% were seen once. Trimming cost V 1 base and J 4 bases, with 11 bases left between them. Germline V gene lookup returns CDR1 MGHDK and CDR2 SYGVNS. The CDR3 runs to 14 residues. This sample was also put to use in a study of yellow fever vaccine responses in identical twins.

Sequenced: PBMCs. The receptor comes from a woman between 18 and 30 years old in good health. The chain couples TRBV25-1 to TRBJ2-7, with D unclear. CDR3 sequence (DNA): TGTGCCAGCAGTGAATCTATTTTACCGTACGAGCAGTACTTC. It yields the protein CASSESILPYEQYF.